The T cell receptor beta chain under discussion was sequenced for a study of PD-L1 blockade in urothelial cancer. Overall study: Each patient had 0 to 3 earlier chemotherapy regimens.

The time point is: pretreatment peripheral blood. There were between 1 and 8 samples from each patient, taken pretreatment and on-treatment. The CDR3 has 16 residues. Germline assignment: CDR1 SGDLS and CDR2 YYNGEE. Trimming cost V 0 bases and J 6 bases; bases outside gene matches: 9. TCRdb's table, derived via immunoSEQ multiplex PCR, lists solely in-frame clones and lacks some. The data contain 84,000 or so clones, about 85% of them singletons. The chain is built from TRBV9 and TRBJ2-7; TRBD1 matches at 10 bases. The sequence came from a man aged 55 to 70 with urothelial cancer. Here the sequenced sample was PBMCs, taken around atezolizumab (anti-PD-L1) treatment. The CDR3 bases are TGTGCCAGCAGCGTAGACGAGACAGGGGGCCGGCGCGAGCAGTACTTC. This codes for CASSVDETGGRREQYF.